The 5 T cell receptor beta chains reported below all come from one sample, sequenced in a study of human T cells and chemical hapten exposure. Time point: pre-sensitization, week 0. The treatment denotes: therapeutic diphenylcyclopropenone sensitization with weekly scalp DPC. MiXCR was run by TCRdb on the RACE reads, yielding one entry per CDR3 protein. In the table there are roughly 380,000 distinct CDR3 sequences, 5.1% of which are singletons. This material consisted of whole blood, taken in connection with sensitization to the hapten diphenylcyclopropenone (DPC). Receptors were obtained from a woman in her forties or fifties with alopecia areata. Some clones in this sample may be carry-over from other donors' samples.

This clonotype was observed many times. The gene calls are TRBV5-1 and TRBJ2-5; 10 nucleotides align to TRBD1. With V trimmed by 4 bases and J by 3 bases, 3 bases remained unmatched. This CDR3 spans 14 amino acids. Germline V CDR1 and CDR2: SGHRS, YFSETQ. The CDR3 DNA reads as TGCGCCAGCAGCGTGACAGGGGGCGAAGAGACCCAGTACTTC. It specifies CASSVTGGEETQYF.

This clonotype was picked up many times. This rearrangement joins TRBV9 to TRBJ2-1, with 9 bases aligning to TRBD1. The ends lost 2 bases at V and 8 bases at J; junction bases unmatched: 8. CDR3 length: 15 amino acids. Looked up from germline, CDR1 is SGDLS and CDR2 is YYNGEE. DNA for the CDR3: TGTGCCAGCAGCGTCTCACAGGGGGCGGTCTATGAGCAGTTCTTC. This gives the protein CASSVSQGAVYEQFF.

The chain's CDR3 is CASSEALTDPYEQYF. The CDR3 coding sequence is TGTGCCAGCAGTGAAGCGCTTACGGACCCCTACGAGCAGTACTTC. V gene TRBV6-1 combines with J gene TRBJ2-7, with D uncertain. Germline V gene lookup returns CDR1 MNHNS and CDR2 SASEGT. This CDR3 contains 15 residues. Between the trimmed V and J ends, which lost 0 bases and 2 bases, there was a span of 11 bases.

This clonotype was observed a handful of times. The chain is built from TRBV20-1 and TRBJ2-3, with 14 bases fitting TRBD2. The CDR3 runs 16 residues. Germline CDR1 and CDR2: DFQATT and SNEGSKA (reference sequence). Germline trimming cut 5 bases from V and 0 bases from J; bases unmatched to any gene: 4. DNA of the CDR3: TGCAGTGCTTGGACTAGCGGGAGGACTAGCACAGATACGCAGTATTTT. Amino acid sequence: CSAWTSGRTSTDTQYF.

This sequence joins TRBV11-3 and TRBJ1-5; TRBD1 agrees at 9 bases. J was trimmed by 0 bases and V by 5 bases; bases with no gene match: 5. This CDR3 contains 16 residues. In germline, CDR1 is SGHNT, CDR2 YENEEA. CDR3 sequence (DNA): TGTGCCAGCAGCCCAAAGGACAGGGGTAGCAATCAGCCCCAGCATTTT. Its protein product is CASSPKDRGSNQPQHF.